This T cell receptor (beta chain) was sequenced for a study of memory CD4+ T cells and cytomegalovirus serostatus (dated by TCRdb to the late 2010s). Background on the whole study: The cohort included around 33 healthy adults from Belgium, of whom 9 were CMV seropositive and 24 were CMV seronegative. The study sequenced CD4+ memory TCRbeta repertoires of a Belgian cohort with known cytomegalovirus serostatus to replicate a published TCR-based CMV serostatus classifier. The paper's findings and limits, for the study overall: On the Belgian cohort, the classifier based on the original framework reached a median bootstrapped AUC of nearly 0.97, with a 95% CI of 0.76-1.00. For CMV serostatus prediction, a median bootstrapped AUC of approximately 0.95 was reached with the original framework, and a median bootstrapped AUC of around 0.9 was reached with a US-trained random forest. Of roughly 170 previously reported CMV-associated TCRbeta sequences, around 67 appeared in the CD4+ memory repertoires, each in one to five individuals. Only CD4+CD45RO+ memory cells were sequenced, unlike the original study, which covered naive and memory CD4+ and CD8+ populations. The results were interpreted as suggesting that the CMV-associated TCR signature is mostly present in the CD4+ memory repertoire.

A FACSAria II was used to sort memory CD4+ T cells, defined as single viable CD3+CD4+CD8-CD45RO+ cells. CMV serostatus was determined with a Roche Elecsys assay detecting serum IgG against CMV pp150, pp28, p38 and p52. After the samples were thawed, total CD4+ T cells were enriched through positive selection using CD4 magnetic microbeads. The samples came from a different study that was designed specifically to examine the CD4+ T cell memory repertoire. Following standard operating procedures, peripheral blood mononuclear cells were isolated and cryopreserved, while serum was kept at -80 degrees C. The staining relied on CD3-PerCP (BW264/56), CD4-APC (RPA-T4), CD45RO-PE (UCHT1) and CD8-Pacific Orange (3B5) antibodies, and Sytox blue was used to exclude non-viable cells. The Quick-DNA Microprep Kit was used to extract genomic DNA from the sorted cells. Amplification of TCRbeta DNA was done with the immunoSEQ hsTCRbeta kit, following the protocol from the manufacturer. An Illumina MiSeq instrument was used to sequence the TCRbeta libraries. Concerning the study's data processing: Following removal of out-of-frame sequences, approximately 2.1 million distinct TCRbeta sequences were retained, with an average of about 70,000 per individual. Each individual was scored using the number of 164 previously reported CMV-associated TCRbeta sequences that the individual carried and the total number of productive distinct TCRbeta sequences. A beta-binomial model was reimplemented in Python, and scikit-learn random forests with default parameters were trained on data from the US cohort. Classifier performance on the Belgian cohort was summarized as median AUC with percentile confidence intervals calculated over 10,000 bootstrap iterations. The clones in this table, taken by TCRdb from immuneACCESS, are in-frame only. Not every clone is retained; where verified, under half of the shortfall comes from an unresolved V gene, and the cause of the rest is unknown. The DNA gave D and trimming, while V, J and clone size come from that table. Recorded for this sample are approximately 65,000 clones; over 60% of them occurred a single time. The ten largest make up approximately 0.81% of the sample.

A note on this clone: Its antigen is not yet known. Base qualities are not provided; no much larger clone lies one nucleotide away.

Cut back by 0 bases and 7 bases, the V and J ends lie 9 bases apart. In the germline V gene, CDR1 corresponds to KGHSH and CDR2 to LQKENI. There are 14 amino acids in the CDR3, from cysteine to phenylalanine inclusive. Only CDR3 DNA remains: 42 bases, in frame from the first base. The V gene is TRBV18 and the J gene is TRBJ2-2, and possibly TRBD1, on 5 matching bases. Sequencing was performed on memory CD4+ T cells from blood. The TCR originated in an adult in good health and CMV-seronegative. The nucleotide sequence is TGTGCCAGCTCACCACCGACAGTGGTCGGGGAGCTGTTTTTT. This is translated as CASSPPTVVGELFF.